These 20 T cell receptor beta chains came from one sample sequenced in a study of T cell responses to AZD1222 COVID-19 vaccine. Measured with immunoSEQ multiplex PCR; TCRdb has only the in-frame clones, and not every one. Of about 84,000 clones detected, 80% to 90% appear once; the ten largest clones hold about 12%. The input for sequencing was peripheral blood, taken 28 days after the second AZD1222 dose. These receptor sequences come from an adult who received the AZD1222 COVID-19 vaccine.

The chain is built from TRBV3-1 (or the pseudogene TRBV3-2) and TRBJ2-4, with 11 positions matching TRBD2. The length of the CDR3 is 19 residues. V trimming: 4 bases; J trimming: 0 bases; junction bases outside the gene matches: 11. Germline V gene sequence: CDR1 LGHDT, CDR2 YNNKEL (reference sequence). CDR3 bases: TGTGCCAGCAGCCTTACCGGGACTAGCGGACCTCTAGCCAAAAACATTCAGTACTTC. It yields the protein CASSLTGTSGPLAKNIQYF.

This clone was seen just once. The V call is TRBV5-1, the J call TRBJ1-5; D might be TRBD1 (6 bases). This CDR3 has 15 residues. Germline V gene lookup returns CDR1 SGHRS and CDR2 YFSETQ. The V end lost 0 bases, the J end lost 6 bases, and 13 bases lay between the germline ends. In nucleotides, the CDR3 is TGCGCCAGCAGCTTGGCAGGGGCTGGAAGTCAGCCCCAGCATTTT. This encodes CASSLAGAGSQPQHF.

The gene calls are TRBV7-2 and TRBJ1-1, with a possible D match to TRBD1 (6 bases). The CDR3 is made up of 14 amino acids. Trimming removed 2 bases at V and 5 bases at J, with 12 bases between. Germline CDR1 reads SGHTA; CDR2 reads FQGNSA. Here the CDR3 reads CASSLNGQGTEAFF. In DNA form, the CDR3 reads TGTGCCAGCAGCTTAAATGGCCAGGGGACTGAAGCTTTCTTT.

A word on this clone: Because the CDR3's place on the DNA is in doubt, the DNA is left out and the CDR3 is given as listed by TCRdb. The chain links TRBV19 to TRBJ1-2. The CDR3 totals 14 residues, both ends included. Germline V gives CDR1 LNHDA, CDR2 SQIVND (reference sequence). CDR3 sequence reads: CASTSDPEGYGYTF.

The chain has TRBV3-1 (or the pseudogene TRBV3-2) and TRBJ1-1; a weak D match, TRBD1 (6 bases). Germline V gene lookup returns CDR1 LGHDT and CDR2 YNNKEL (reference sequence). V lost 4 bases and J 1 base, leaving 16 bases between the germline ends. The CDR3 is made up of 16 amino acids. CDR3: CASSLYDDRRNTEAFF. As DNA, the CDR3 is TGTGCCAGCAGCCTTTATGACGACAGGAGGAACACTGAAGCTTTCTTT.

In DNA form, the CDR3 reads TGCGCCAGCAGCTTGGGGGCAGGCCCCAATGAGCAGTTCTTC. It codes for CASSLGAGPNEQFF. J is TRBJ2-1 and V is TRBV5-1, with unresolved D. From germline, CDR1 is SGHRS and CDR2 YFSETQ. V dropped 0 bases and J dropped 6 bases, with 10 bases sitting between them. The CDR3 extends over 14 amino acids.

The chain carries TRBV5-1 and TRBJ1-2, with TRBD1 identical over 7 bases. Per the germline V gene, CDR1 is SGHRS and CDR2 is YFSETQ. V was clipped by 4 bases and J by 4 bases; unmatched bases: 13. CDR3 length equals 16 residues. The CDR3 region is CASSLEGGFVGYGYTF. The CDR3 DNA sequence: TGCGCCAGCAGCCTCGAAGGGGGCTTTGTTGGCTATGGCTACACCTTC.

V usage is TRBV4-2 and J usage is TRBJ2-7, with 8 bases identical to TRBD2. This CDR3 has 14 residues. V was pared by 5 bases and J by 5 bases, with 8 bases of the junction left unmatched. Germline assignment: CDR1 LGHNA and CDR2 YNFKEQ. CDR3 amino acids: CASSESGSTNEQYF. In nucleotides, the CDR3 is TGTGCCAGCAGCGAGAGCGGGAGCACGAACGAGCAGTACTTC.

The chain recombines TRBV7-8 with TRBJ1-2; the D is unclear. Germline V gene lookup returns CDR1 SGHVS and CDR2 FQNEAQ. The CDR3 contains 16 residues. Trimming cost V 1 base and J 7 bases, with 19 bases left between them. This CDR3 is CASSLVRQAVSFGYTF. In DNA, the CDR3 is TGTGCCAGCAGCTTAGTACGTCAGGCCGTATCCTTTGGCTACACCTTC. Full variable domain (rest looked up from reference TRBV7-8 and TRBJ1-2): GAGVSQSPRYKVAKRGQDVALRCDPISGHVSLFWYQQALGQGPEFLTYFQNEAQLDKSGLPSDRFFAERPEGSVSTLKIQRTQQEDSAVYLCASSLVRQAVSFGYTFGSGTRLTVV.

This sequence joins TRBV7-6 and TRBJ1-4, with a possible D match to TRBD1 (6 bases). Germline V gene data show CDR1 as SGHVS and CDR2 as FNYEAQ. The V gene lost 1 base and the J gene lost 5 bases, with 11 bases spanning the gap. There are 15 residues in the CDR3. The DNA for the CDR3 is TGTGCCAGCAGCTTAGAGGGGGGGAAAAATGAAAAACTGTTTTTT. The encoded protein is CASSLEGGKNEKLFF.

The chain links TRBV7-8 to TRBJ2-3; D is ambiguous. CDR3 size: 15 residues. CDR1 and CDR2 (germline): SGHVS, FQNEAQ. Between the trimmed V and J ends, which lost 3 bases and 2 bases, there was a span of 12 bases. CDR3 sequence (DNA): TGTGCCAGCAGCTTGACGTCTGAAAACACAGATACGCAGTATTTT. Protein product: CASSLTSENTDTQYF.

This chain connects TRBV5-5 to TRBJ2-5; tentatively, D is TRBD2 (6 bases). In germline, CDR1 is SGHKS, CDR2 YYEKEE (reference sequence). V lost 4 bases, J lost 1 base, and 17 bases lay in between. The CDR3 totals 16 residues. The CDR3 spells CASSITPLALQETQYF. The CDR3 DNA is TGTGCCAGCAGCATCACCCCCCTAGCGCTCCAAGAGACCCAGTACTTC.

The table lists this clone with a count of one. The chain recombines TRBV30 with TRBJ1-5; tentative D call: TRBD1 (6 bases). V was cut by 4 bases and J by 2 bases, with 12 bases left in between. The CDR3 sequence is 14 residues long. Germline-derived CDR1 and CDR2 are GTSNPN and SVGIG (reference sequence). The CDR3 DNA sequence: TGTGCCTGGACGACAGGTCGAGGCAATCAGCCCCAGCATTTT. Translated: CAWTTGRGNQPQHF.

The CDR3 is CASSSSGGYQETQYF. The CDR3 DNA reads TGTGCCAGTAGTTCCTCAGGGGGCTACCAAGAGACCCAGTACTTC. V gene TRBV19 combines with J gene TRBJ2-5; 8 bases match TRBD1. Looked up from germline, CDR1 is LNHDA and CDR2 is SQIVND (reference sequence). J gave up 0 bases and V 5 bases, and 5 bases lay outside the gene matches. The CDR3 extends over 15 amino acids. The full variable domain, rest sourced from reference TRBV19 and TRBJ2-5, is DGGITQSPKYLFRKEGQNVTLSCEQNLNHDAMYWYRQDPGQGLRLIYYSQIVNDFQKGDIAEGYSVSREKKESFPLTVTSAQKNPTAFYLCASSSSGGYQETQYFGPGTRLLVL.

The chain couples TRBV29-1 to TRBJ1-2; the match to TRBD1 covers 7 bases. The CDR3 consists of 13 residues. Losses at the gene ends were 1 base for V and 4 bases for J; bases not matched to a gene: 3. The germline V gene encodes CDR1 SQVTM and CDR2 ANQGSEA. CDR3 sequence: CSVEVGTAYGYTF. CDR3 DNA: TGCAGCGTTGAAGTTGGGACAGCCTATGGCTACACCTTC.

The rearrangement uses TRBV5-4 and TRBJ1-1, with 9 bases that match TRBD1. The CDR3 runs 17 residues. The V gene's germline CDR1 is SGHNT and CDR2 YYREEE (reference sequence). J gave up 2 bases and V 4 bases, and 12 bases lay outside the gene matches. The CDR3 loop is CASSPAFLGQGNTEAFF. DNA of the CDR3: TGTGCCAGCAGCCCGGCGTTCCTGGGACAGGGCAACACTGAAGCTTTCTTT.

In DNA, the CDR3 is TGTGCCAGCAGTTTAGGTCGAGGGTATGGCTACACCTTC. Its translation: CASSLGRGYGYTF. The V gene is TRBV28, the J gene TRBJ1-2; no firm D call. CDR1 is MDHEN and CDR2 is SYDVKM in the germline V gene. The CDR3 sequence is 13 residues long. V lost 2 bases and J 5 bases, leaving 9 bases between the germline ends.

This sequence joins TRBV3-1 (or the pseudogene TRBV3-2) and TRBJ1-4; D unresolved. In germline, CDR1 is LGHDT, CDR2 YNNKEL (reference sequence). The length of the CDR3 is 15 residues. Trimming left V 1 base short and J 4 bases short, with 10 bases between. CDR3 sequence: CASSQGTLSNEKLFF. In DNA, the CDR3 is TGTGCCAGCAGCCAAGGGACCTTAAGTAATGAAAAACTGTTTTTT.

The rearrangement joins TRBV29-1 to TRBJ2-7; 10 nucleotides align to TRBD2. Losses at the gene ends were 6 bases for V and 3 bases for J; bases not matched to a gene: 5. The CDR3 has 13 residues. Per germline, CDR1 SQVTM and CDR2 ANQGSEA. CDR3 in DNA: TGCAGCGTCGTTATAGCGGGAGGCTACGAGCAGTACTTC. Protein product: CSVVIAGGYEQYF.

The chain carries TRBV28 and TRBJ1-2; D possibly corresponds to TRBD1 (6 bases). The V and J ends lost 10 bases and 0 bases respectively, with 15 bases between them. The CDR3 sequence is 14 residues long. The germline gives CDR1 MDHEN, CDR2 SYDVKM. CDR3 sequence reads: CATLTGHPNYGYTF. CDR3 in DNA: TGTGCCACCCTCACGGGACACCCTAACTATGGCTACACCTTC.